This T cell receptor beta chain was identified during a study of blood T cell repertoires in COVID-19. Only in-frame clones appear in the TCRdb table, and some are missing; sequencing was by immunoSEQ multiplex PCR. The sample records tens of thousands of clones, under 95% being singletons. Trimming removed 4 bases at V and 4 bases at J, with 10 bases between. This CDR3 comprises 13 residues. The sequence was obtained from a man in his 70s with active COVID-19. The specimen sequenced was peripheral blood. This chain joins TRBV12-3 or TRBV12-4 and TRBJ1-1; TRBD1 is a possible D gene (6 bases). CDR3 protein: CASSSLDSTEAFF. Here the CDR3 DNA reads TGTGCCAGCAGTTCCTTGGACAGCACTGAAGCTTTCTTT.